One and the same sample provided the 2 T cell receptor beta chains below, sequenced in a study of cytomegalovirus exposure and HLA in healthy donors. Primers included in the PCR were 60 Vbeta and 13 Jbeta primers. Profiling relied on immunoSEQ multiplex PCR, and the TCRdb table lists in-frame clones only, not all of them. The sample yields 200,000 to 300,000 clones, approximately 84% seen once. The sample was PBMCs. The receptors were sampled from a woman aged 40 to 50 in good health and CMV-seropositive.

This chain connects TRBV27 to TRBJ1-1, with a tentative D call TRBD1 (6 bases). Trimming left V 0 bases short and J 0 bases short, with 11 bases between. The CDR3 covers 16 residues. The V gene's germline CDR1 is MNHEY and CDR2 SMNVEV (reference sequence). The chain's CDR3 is CASSLSPQGMNTEAFF. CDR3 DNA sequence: TGTGCCAGCAGTTTATCCCCCCAGGGGATGAACACTGAAGCTTTCTTT.

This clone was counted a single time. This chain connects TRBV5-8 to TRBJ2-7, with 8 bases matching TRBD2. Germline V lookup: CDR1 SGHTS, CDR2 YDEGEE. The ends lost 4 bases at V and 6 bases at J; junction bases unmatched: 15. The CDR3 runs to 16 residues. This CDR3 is CASSGGAGAWGGEQYF. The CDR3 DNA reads TGTGCCAGCAGCGGGGGAGCGGGAGCGTGGGGGGGCGAGCAGTACTTC.